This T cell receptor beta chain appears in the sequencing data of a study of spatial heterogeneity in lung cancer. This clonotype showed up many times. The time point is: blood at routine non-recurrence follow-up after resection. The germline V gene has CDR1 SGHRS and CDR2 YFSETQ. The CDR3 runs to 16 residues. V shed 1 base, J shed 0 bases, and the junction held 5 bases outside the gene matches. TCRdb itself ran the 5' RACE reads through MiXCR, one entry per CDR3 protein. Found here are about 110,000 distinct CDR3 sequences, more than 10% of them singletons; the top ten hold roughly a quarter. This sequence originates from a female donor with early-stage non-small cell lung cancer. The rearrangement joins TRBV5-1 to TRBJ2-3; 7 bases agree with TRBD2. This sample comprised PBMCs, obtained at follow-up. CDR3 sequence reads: CASSLTPGLSTDTQYF. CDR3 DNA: TGCGCCAGCAGCTTGACACCGGGACTAAGCACAGATACGCAGTATTTT. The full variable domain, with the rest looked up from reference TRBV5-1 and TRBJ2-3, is KAGVTQTPRYLIKTRGQQVTLSCSPISGHRSVSWYQQTPGQGLQFLFEYFSETQRNKGNFPGRFSGRQFSNSRSEMNVSTLELGDSALYLCASSLTPGLSTDTQYFGPGTRLTVL.